Below are 8 T cell receptor beta chains sequenced from a single sample in a study of blood T cell repertoires in COVID-19. Here immunoSEQ multiplex PCR was the method, and the copy in TCRdb shows in-frame clones only, minus some. The sample holds tens of thousands of clones, about 86% seen once. Sample: peripheral blood. Receptors originate from an elderly man with acute or convalescent COVID-19.

The genes are TRBV19 and TRBJ2-3, with 10 bases aligning to TRBD2. The length of the CDR3 is 16 residues. V gave up 4 bases and J gave up 0 bases; unmatched junction bases: 4. Germline-derived CDR1 and CDR2 are LNHDA and SQIVND (reference sequence). The CDR3 nucleotides are TGTGCCAGTAGTAGGGGACTAGCGAGTAGCACAGATACGCAGTATTTT. Amino acids: CASSRGLASSTDTQYF.

The V and J genes are TRBV9 and TRBJ2-2; 12 nucleotides agree with TRBD2. V dropped 1 base and J dropped 5; count of bases not matched to a gene: 6. CDR1 SGDLS and CDR2 YYNGEE come from the germline V gene. This CDR3 has 17 amino acids. The CDR3: CASSVSTSGSRTGELFF. The DNA of the CDR3 is TGTGCCAGCAGCGTATCGACTAGCGGGAGTAGAACCGGGGAGCTGTTTTTT. Supplemented by reference TRBV9 and TRBJ2-2, the full variable domain reads DSGVTQTPKHLITATGQRVTLRCSPRSGDLSVYWYQQSLDQGLQFLIQYYNGEERAKGNILERFSAQQFPDLHSELNLSSLELGDSALYFCASSVSTSGSRTGELFFGEGSRLTVL.

This clone was seen a single time. J is TRBJ1-6 and V is TRBV5-4, with D maybe TRBD1 (5 bases). Between the trimmed V and J ends, which lost 7 bases and 10 bases, there was a span of 18 bases. CDR3 size: 14 residues. The germline gives CDR1 SGHNT, CDR2 YYREEE (reference sequence). CDR3 in amino acids: CASHQVGARSPLHF. As DNA, the CDR3 is TGTGCCAGCCATCAGGTAGGGGCACGGTCACCCCTCCACTTT.

This chain links TRBV28 with TRBJ1-2, with D maybe TRBD1 (6 bases). Trimming took off 7 bases at V and 4 bases at J, with 19 bases between the two ends. Germline V gene sequence: CDR1 MDHEN, CDR2 SYDVKM. The CDR3 is made up of 15 amino acids. CDR3 sequence reads: CASTLEGTLFYGYTF. The CDR3 nucleotides are TGTGCCAGCACCCTAGAAGGGACACTTTTCTATGGCTACACCTTC.

The V gene is TRBV11-2, the J gene TRBJ2-1; unclear D gene. V lost 4 bases and J 8 bases, leaving 12 bases between the germline ends. Germline values: CDR1 SGHAT, CDR2 FQNNGV. The CDR3 sequence is 13 residues long. Written as DNA, the CDR3 is TGTGCCAGCAGCTCCCCCGGAGTGGATGAGCAGTTCTTC. Protein: CASSSPGVDEQFF.

V is TRBV27 and J is TRBJ1-5, with D perhaps matching TRBD1 (6 bases). This CDR3 contains 15 residues. Germline V gene lookup returns CDR1 MNHEY and CDR2 SMNVEV (reference sequence). The V and J ends lost 7 bases and 5 bases respectively, with 18 bases between them. The CDR3 bases are TGTGCCAGCACCCCCTATGGGGCAGGGGATCAGCCCCAGCATTTT. Protein sequence: CASTPYGAGDQPQHF.

The CDR3 region has the DNA TGTGCCAGCAGCCCTCCGGGACAGCCCAACGAAAAACTGTTTTTT. Translating gives CASSPPGQPNEKLFF. The rearrangement uses TRBV7-9 and TRBJ1-4, with 7 positions matching TRBD1. V lost 5 bases to trimming and J lost 8 bases; unmatched junction nucleotides: 11. The CDR3 consists of 15 residues. The germline V gene has CDR1 SEHNR and CDR2 FQNEAQ (reference sequence).

This clone was observed a handful of times. The V gene is TRBV30, the J gene TRBJ2-2, with TRBD1 matching over 7 bases. Germline loops: CDR1 GTSNPN, CDR2 SVGIG (reference sequence). The J segment lost 6 bases and the V segment lost 2 bases, leaving 3 bases of the junction unmatched. The CDR3 is 13 residues long. The CDR3 is CAWSRQGPGELFF. The CDR3 DNA reads as TGTGCCTGGAGTCGACAGGGTCCCGGGGAGCTGTTTTTT.